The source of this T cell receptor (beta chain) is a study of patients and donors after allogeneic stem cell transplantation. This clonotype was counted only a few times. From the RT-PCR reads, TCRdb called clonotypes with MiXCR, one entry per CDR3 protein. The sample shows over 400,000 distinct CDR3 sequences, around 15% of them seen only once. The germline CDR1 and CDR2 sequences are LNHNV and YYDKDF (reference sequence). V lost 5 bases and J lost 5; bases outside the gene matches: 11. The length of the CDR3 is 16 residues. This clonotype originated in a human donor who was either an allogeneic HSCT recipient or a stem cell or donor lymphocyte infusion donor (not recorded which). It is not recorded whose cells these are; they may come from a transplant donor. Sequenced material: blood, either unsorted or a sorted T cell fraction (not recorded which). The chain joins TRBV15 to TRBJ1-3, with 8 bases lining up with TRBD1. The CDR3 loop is CATSARTGSRRNTIYF. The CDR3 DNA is TGTGCCACCAGCGCCCGGACAGGGTCCCGCAGAAACACCATATATTTT.